This T cell receptor beta chain was recovered during a study of T-cell memory formation after mild COVID-19. Across the study: Most TCR clusters belonged to a single donor. General study findings and limits: Cross-reactive memory appears to have joined, as suggested by some responding clones showing up in pre-infection memory. Most CD4+ clones that shrank were in CM and EM, while CD8+ ones turned up in EMRA.

This clonotype was picked up many times. Its antigen is still unknown. Trimming pared 0 bases from V and 9 bases from J, leaving 6 bases between. Per germline, CDR1 MNHNY and CDR2 SVGAGI (reference sequence). The CDR3 totals 12 residues. Researchers used 5'RACE with constant-segment primers to make TCR alpha and TCR beta cDNA libraries that carry sample barcodes and UMIs. Using its own MiXCR run on the 5' RACE reads, TCRdb lists one record per CDR3 protein. The sample records under 300,000 distinct CDR3 sequences, 8% to 10% being singletons. The sample comprised PBMCs or a T cell subset sorted from them (not recorded which). The receptor was isolated from a man aged 18 to 30 who had mild COVID-19 (a few samples of this study predate the infection). Cell type and time point are not known. The chain combines TRBV6-6 with TRBJ2-1; unclear D gene. For the CDR3, the DNA is TGTGCCAGCAGTTACTCGACGGGTGAGCAGTTCTTC. Its protein product is CASSYSTGEQFF.